The T cell receptor beta chain under discussion was sequenced for a study of Tregs in tolerant kidney transplant recipients. Study observations and caveats: Biological reproducibility was not directly addressed, but technical replication error appeared minimal. Validation in larger populations is needed because few patients were studied.

Unstimulated regulatory T cells (CD4+CD25+CD127-), CD4+CD25- non-regulatory cells, CD4 and CD8 cells were FACS-sorted from thawed PBMCs. Thawed PBMCs were rested overnight at 37°C with roughly 200 IU/ml IL-2 before regulatory T cell sorting. This clone has only one observation. The antigen is not known. One end of the junction fails to match germline, which may point to a read error. Produced via immunoSEQ multiplex PCR; TCRdb's table is partial and in-frame only. The sample holds 50,000 or so clones; 91% are singletons and the top ten take 0.7%. The length of the CDR3 is 17 residues. CDR1 SGHRS and CDR2 YFSETQ come from the germline V gene.

The sequence came from a human donor in good health. V usage is TRBV5-1 and J usage is TRBJ2-3; 8 nucleotides align to TRBD2. Input material: Tregs from blood. Written as DNA, the CDR3 is TGCGCCAGCAGCTTGGCCCGGTCTGCGGGAGGCACAGGTACGCAGTATTTT. Encoded protein: CASSLARSAGGTGTQYF.